This TCR beta chain stems from a study of blood T cell repertoires in COVID-19. TCRdb's copy holds only in-frame clones and misses some; the assay was immunoSEQ multiplex PCR. The table lists 110,000 to 150,000 clones, roughly 89% of them singletons. After removal of 4 bases from V and 0 bases from J, the junction contained 3 bases not matched to a gene. Germline V gene sequence: CDR1 SGHRS, CDR2 YFSETQ. The CDR3 consists of 16 residues. The sample consisted of PBMCs or T cells enriched from blood (not recorded which). The sequence derives from a man over 45 who had recovered from COVID-19. This chain links TRBV5-1 with TRBJ2-5, with TRBD2 matching 13 bases. CDR3 nucleotide sequence: TGCGCCAGCAGCCTAGGACTAGCGGGAGACCAAGAGACCCAGTACTTC. This sequence encodes CASSLGLAGDQETQYF. Drawing the rest from reference TRBV5-1 and TRBJ2-5, the complete variable domain is KAGVTQTPRYLIKTRGQQVTLSCSPISGHRSVSWYQQTPGQGLQFLFEYFSETQRNKGNFPGRFSGRQFSNSRSEMNVSTLELGDSALYLCASSLGLAGDQETQYFGPGTRLLVL.